This T cell receptor beta chain was profiled in a study of T-cell memory formation after mild COVID-19. Study conclusions and caveats: Clones that got smaller from day 15 to 85 had even CD4/CD8, while clones growing later tipped toward CD4+.

Concerning this clonotype: Its antigen is unknown.

One entry per CDR3 protein, called by TCRdb with MiXCR from the 5' RACE reads. The repertoire consists of fewer than 200,000 distinct CDR3 sequences, with around 21% occurring once and the leading ten covering roughly 23%. This CDR3 contains 13 residues. J lost 6 bases, V lost 5 bases, and 7 bases had no gene match. The clonotype originates from an adult woman who had mild COVID-19 (a few samples of this study predate the infection). Cell type and time point are not known. The sequencing sample was made of PBMCs or a T cell subset sorted from them (not recorded which). The chain combines TRBV12-3 or TRBV12-4 with TRBJ2-7; 7 nucleotides align to TRBD1. CDR3 residues: CASSRGHRGEQYF. The CDR3 nucleotides are TGTGCCAGCAGTCGAGGGCACAGGGGCGAGCAGTACTTC.